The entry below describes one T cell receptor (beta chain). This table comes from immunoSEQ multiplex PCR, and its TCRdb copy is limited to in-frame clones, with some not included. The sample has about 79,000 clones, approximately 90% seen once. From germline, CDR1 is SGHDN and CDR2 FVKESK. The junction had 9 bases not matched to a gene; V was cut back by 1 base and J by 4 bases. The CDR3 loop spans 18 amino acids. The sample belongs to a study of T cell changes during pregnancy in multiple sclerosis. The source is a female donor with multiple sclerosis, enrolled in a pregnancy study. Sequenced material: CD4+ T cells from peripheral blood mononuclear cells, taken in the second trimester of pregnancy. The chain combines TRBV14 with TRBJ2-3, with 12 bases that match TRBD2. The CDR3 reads CASSQVVLAGGVADTQYF. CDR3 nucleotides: TGTGCCAGCAGCCAAGTGGTACTAGCGGGAGGAGTTGCAGATACGCAGTATTTT.